The subject of this entry is one TCR beta chain. Its antigen is undetermined. PCR employed 60 Vbeta and 13 Jbeta primers. This table comes from immunoSEQ multiplex PCR, and its TCRdb copy is limited to in-frame clones, with some not included. The sample lists 100,000 to 150,000 clones, more than 65% seen once, with over 10% in the top ten. V lost 3 bases and J lost 2, with 5 bases in between. This CDR3 is 14 amino acids long. CDR1 is MNHNS, CDR2 SASEGT, per germline. The sample originates from a study of cytomegalovirus exposure and HLA in healthy donors. Overall study findings and caveats: TRBV6-2, TRBV6-3 and some other V segments were excluded as indistinguishable.

The chain recombines TRBV6-1 with TRBJ2-6; D might be TRBD1 (5 bases). This TCR was recovered from a woman aged 55-69 years in good health and CMV-seropositive. What was sequenced was PBMCs. The DNA of the CDR3 is TGTGCCAGCAGTGAGGGGCCTGGGGCCAACGTCCTGACTTTC. This gives the protein CASSEGPGANVLTF.